The source of this T cell receptor beta chain is a study of blood T cell repertoires in COVID-19. Study-wide context: PBMCs, B-cell-depleted T cells, or T cells were the source of the cDNA or gDNA that made up the material.

The CDR3 length is 13 residues. CDR1 is MRHNA, CDR2 SNTAGT, per germline. The ends lost 6 bases at V and 4 bases at J; junction bases unmatched: 1. The data were produced by immunoSEQ multiplex PCR, yet TCRdb's version contains in-frame clones alone and is incomplete. The table has 110,000 or so clones, roughly 85% seen once. This sequence was found in a man aged 35 to 55 with acute or convalescent COVID-19. The chain combines TRBV6-4 with TRBJ2-5, with TRBD2 identical over 11 bases. The sequenced material came from peripheral blood. CDR3 amino acids: CASRLAGGETQYF. CDR3 nucleotides: TGTGCCAGCAGGCTAGCGGGGGGAGAGACCCAGTACTTC.